This T cell receptor beta chain was captured in a study of cytomegalovirus exposure and HLA in healthy donors. Study context: Earlier findings included 100 million to 130 million unique TCR beta sequences obtained from 150 million to 200 million T cells. General observations from the study: High sensitivity and specificity were reportedly achieved when the classifier diagnosed cytomegalovirus status. Reportedly, fewer N-insertions than the roughly 700-donor mean appeared in an Asian-associated ancestry cluster in a later analysis.

It was with 60 Vbeta and 13 Jbeta primers that the PCR ran. Here immunoSEQ multiplex PCR was the method, and the copy in TCRdb shows in-frame clones only, minus some. The sample holds about 130,000 clones, 74% seen once. CDR3 length equals 12 residues. V gave up 2 bases and J gave up 11 bases; unmatched junction bases: 4. CDR1 is MNHNY and CDR2 is SVGAGI in the germline V gene (reference sequence). This clone has only a few counts. Its antigen is undetermined. The TCR comes from a woman aged 45-65 years in good health and CMV-seropositive. Sequencing input: PBMCs. The J gene is TRBJ1-1, the V gene TRBV6-6, with TRBD1 matching over 8 bases. CDR3 loop: CASSYQDRGAFF. Written as DNA, the CDR3 is TGTGCCAGCAGTTACCAAGACAGGGGTGCTTTCTTT.